This T cell receptor (beta chain) was identified in a study of CD8 T cells in Susac syndrome (dated by TCRdb to about 2019). About the full investigation: The study used repertoire sequencing to test whether antigen drove CD8+ T cell activation and differentiation in Susac syndrome. Here is what the overall study found, with its caveats: The number of individuals in the TCR sequencing and HLA analysis was recognized as being relatively small.

The germline V gene encodes CDR1 SNHLY and CDR2 FYNNEI. The CDR3 spans 15 residues, from the cysteine through the phenylalanine. This entry keeps only the CDR3 DNA: 45 bases, framed from base 1. Relative to germline, V is missing 6 bases and J is missing 4 bases, with 8 bases of the junction outside any gene match. Peripheral blood CD8+ and CD4+ T cells from healthy donors, Susac syndrome patients and multiple sclerosis patients were profiled using high-throughput TCR beta sequencing. Healthy donors were included as age- and sex-matched controls. Bulk CD8+ and CD4+ T cells were purified magnetically by negative isolation, whereas CD8+ TEMRA cells were enriched by FACS. Blood was collected in EDTA tubes and processed within 24 hours, with PBMCs isolated through density gradient centrifugation. PBMCs intended for TCR sequencing were frozen in liquid nitrogen and were later thawed in a 37 degrees C water bath. The sorted or isolated CD4+, CD8+ and CD8+ TEMRA cells had a purity of 90% or higher.

For this clonotype: This receptor's antigen is unknown. No qualities accompany the bases; no much larger clone lies one base away.

RNA was extracted using the RNeasy kit, and about 0.5 to 1 microgram was reverse transcribed with random hexamers. The immunoSEQ multiplex PCR assay, which covers 54 Vbeta and 13 Jbeta segments, was used to amplify TCR beta CDR3 regions. Bias from PCR amplification was corrected by using a synthetic template baseline for primer optimization and for computational correction. The original methods were these. Only productive sequences were kept, with reads annotated to V, D and J genes according to IMGT and analyzed in immunoSEQ Analyzer. Clonality was calculated as one minus the Shannon entropy normalized by log2 of the number of productive unique sequences. For each patient and control, public and private clones were evaluated among the 100 most prevalent clones. Clones were defined as Susac-specific if absent from the healthy and MS cohorts, from around 1,000 published viral clones and from other ImmuneACCESS disease sequences. The public sequencing data were trimmed at Q25 with fastp and processed into clonotypes with MiXCR by TCRdb, which kept only in-frame beta chains. For every CDR3 protein sequence, its rows merge into one entry that carries the most common genes and DNA. The V and J calls follow TCRdb's processing rather than the paper's. This sample has roughly 190,000 distinct CDR3 sequences in its table, and 90% to 95% of those were observed once. The top ten clonotypes cover approximately 0.1% of the sample.

The sequencing input was CD4+ T cells from PBMCs. This receptor chain uses TRBV2 and TRBJ1-1; 10 central nucleotides agree with TRBD1. The TCR comes from a human donor in good health. The CDR3 protein: CASSAPGQGSTEAFF. In nucleotides, the sequence is TGTGCCAGCAGCGCGCCGGGACAGGGGTCCACTGAAGCTTTCTTT.